These 2 T cell receptor beta chains came from one sample sequenced in a study of CD8 T cells in ankylosing spondylitis. Each CDR3 protein gets one entry after TCRdb re-called the 5' RACE reads with MiXCR. The sample holds more than 150,000 distinct CDR3 sequences, about 20% seen once. The sample was blood, either unsorted or a sorted T cell fraction (not recorded which). The receptors here all came from a male donor aged 10 to 35 with ankylosing spondylitis or in good health (not recorded which).

This rearrangement joins TRBV24-1 to TRBJ2-5, with 10 bases aligning to TRBD1. Germline V gene data show CDR1 as KGHDR and CDR2 as SFDVKD. This CDR3 is built from 15 residues. Trimming removed 4 bases from V and 4 bases from J; junction bases left unmatched: 5. This CDR3 reads CATSDPGQGGETQYF. In nucleotides, the CDR3 is TGTGCCACCAGTGACCCCGGACAGGGGGGAGAGACCCAGTACTTC.

This clonotype has more than one count but fewer than ten. The rearrangement joins TRBV10-3 to TRBJ2-1, with D possibly being TRBD1 or TRBD2 (5 bases each). The V gene's germline CDR1 is ENHRY and CDR2 SYGVKD. This CDR3 has 12 amino acids. Between the trimmed V and J ends, which lost 3 bases and 10 bases, there was a span of 10 bases. The CDR3 here is CAISEQDWEQFF. The CDR3 DNA is TGTGCCATCAGTGAACAGGACTGGGAGCAGTTCTTC.